The next 27 T cell receptor beta chains were all read from a single sample in a study of T-cell memory formation after mild COVID-19. TCRdb called the 5' RACE reads again in MiXCR, with one record for every CDR3 protein. The table includes fewer than 200,000 distinct CDR3 sequences, less than 20% detected once. The sample comprised PBMCs or a T cell subset sorted from them (not recorded which). The receptors come from a man aged 18 to 30 who had mild COVID-19 (a few samples of this study predate the infection). Cell type and time point are not known.

The rearrangement links TRBV9 to TRBJ1-1; the D gene is possibly TRBD1 (5 bases). V lost 4 bases to trimming and J lost 1 base, with 11 bases between them. The CDR3 consists of 14 residues. The germline V gene has CDR1 SGDLS and CDR2 YYNGEE. CDR3 protein: CASSPRQTNTEAFF. The CDR3 DNA follows: TGTGCCAGCAGCCCCCGACAGACGAACACTGAAGCTTTCTTT.

This clonotype has at least ten counts. The CDR3 is CASSLYGGQQPQHF. CDR3 coding DNA: TGCGCCAGCAGCTTGTACGGTGGTCAGCAGCCCCAGCATTTT. The chain combines TRBV5-1 with TRBJ1-5; D unclear. V was shortened by 1 base and J by 7 bases, with 12 bases between the two germline ends. The CDR3 length is 14 residues. Germline CDR1 and CDR2: SGHRS and YFSETQ. Combining the CDR3 with reference TRBV5-1 and TRBJ1-5 gives the whole variable domain KAGVTQTPRYLIKTRGQQVTLSCSPISGHRSVSWYQQTPGQGLQFLFEYFSETQRNKGNFPGRFSGRQFSNSRSEMNVSTLELGDSALYLCASSLYGGQQPQHFGDGTRLSIL.

This clonotype was found a few times. The J gene is TRBJ1-1, the V gene TRBV18, with a weak D call TRBD1 (5 bases). This CDR3 has 13 residues. CDR1 is KGHSH and CDR2 is LQKENI in the germline V gene. V gave up 5 bases and J gave up 3 bases, with 10 bases separating them. CDR3 in amino acids: CASSTRVDTEAFF. For the CDR3, the DNA is TGTGCCAGCTCAACCAGGGTGGACACTGAAGCTTTCTTT.

This clonotype was found a few times. The chain recombines TRBV12-3 or TRBV12-4 with TRBJ2-1; D is unclear. V lost 3 bases to trimming and J lost 1 base, with 7 bases between them. The CDR3 is 14 residues long. Here the CDR3 reads CASSFYLSYNEQFF. The CDR3 DNA reads as TGTGCCAGCAGTTTTTACCTGTCCTACAATGAGCAGTTCTTC.

This clonotype was counted only a few times. This chain links TRBV4-3 with TRBJ2-3, with D possibly TRBD2 on 6 matching bases. Trimming took 1 base from V and 7 from J, leaving 18 bases between them. This CDR3 has 16 residues. Germline V gives CDR1 LGHNA, CDR2 YSLEER. CDR3 region: CASSQGDSRKTHTQYF. The CDR3, as DNA: TGCGCCAGCAGCCAAGGGGACTCACGAAAGACACATACGCAGTATTTT.

This clonotype occurred a few times. V is TRBV5-1 and J is TRBJ1-2; D remains unclear. V lost 1 base to trimming and J lost 2 bases, with 9 bases between them. The CDR3 contains 14 residues. In germline, CDR1 is SGHRS, CDR2 YFSETQ. CDR3 protein: CASSLYAGNYGYTF. The CDR3 DNA sequence: TGCGCCAGCAGCTTGTATGCGGGGAACTATGGCTACACCTTC.

This clonotype was recorded at least ten times. The gene calls are TRBV7-2 and TRBJ1-6; tentative D call: TRBD1 (6 bases). V gave up 5 bases and J gave up 6 bases, with 8 bases separating them. The V gene's germline CDR1 is SGHTA and CDR2 FQGNSA. This CDR3 is built from 13 residues. The CDR3 is CASSPDSNSPLHF. In DNA, the CDR3 is TGTGCCAGCAGCCCGGACAGTAATTCACCCCTCCACTTT.

This clonotype was observed a handful of times. J is TRBJ1-1 and V is TRBV7-3, with 9 bases identical to TRBD1. CDR3 length: 18 residues. Trimming at V came to 3 bases and at J to 1 base, leaving 12 bases not matched to a gene. Germline assignment: CDR1 SGHTA and CDR2 FQGTGA. The CDR3 DNA follows: TGTGCCAGCAGCTTCTCTGGTACCGGGACAGGGAGGAACACTGAAGCTTTCTTT. Encoded protein: CASSFSGTGTGRNTEAFF.

The chain joins TRBV7-3 to TRBJ1-1; TRBD1 aligns across 7 bases. CDR1 and CDR2 from the germline V gene are SGHTA and FQGTGA. The trim removed 5 bases at V and 11 bases at J, leaving 11 bases unmatched. The CDR3 covers 13 residues. This chain's CDR3 is CASSQQGNQGAFF. DNA of the CDR3: TGTGCCAGCAGCCAACAGGGGAATCAGGGTGCTTTCTTT. The whole variable domain, remainder taken from reference TRBV7-3 and TRBJ1-1, is GAGVSQTPSNKVTEKGKYVELRCDPISGHTALYWYRQSLGQGPEFLIYFQGTGAADDSGLPNDRFFAVRPEGSVSTLKIQRTERGDSAVYLCASSQQGNQGAFFGQGTRLTVV.

This CDR3 is CASSLRGGLKNEQYV. The CDR3 region has the DNA TGTGCCAGCAGCTTAAGAGGGGGCCTGAAAAACGAGCAGTACGTC. This rearrangement joins TRBV7-9 to TRBJ2-7, with 7 positions matching TRBD1. The CDR3 covers 15 residues. The germline gives CDR1 SEHNR, CDR2 FQNEAQ (reference sequence). J was trimmed by 5 bases and V by 2 bases; bases with no gene match: 9.

This chain joins TRBV20-1 and TRBJ2-7; D is undetermined. V dropped 7 bases and J dropped 0 bases, with 10 bases sitting between them. In germline, CDR1 is DFQATT, CDR2 SNEGSKA (reference sequence). The CDR3 is made up of 12 amino acids. The CDR3 DNA is TGCAGTGTCGTTCCGAGCTCCTACGAGCAGTACGTC. Translation: CSVVPSSYEQYV.

This clonotype was seen at least ten times. The chain has TRBV5-4 and TRBJ2-3, with 7 nucleotides matching TRBD1. The V gene end was trimmed by 0 bases and the J gene end by 2 bases; junction bases not matched to a gene: 3. Germline assignment: CDR1 SGHNT and CDR2 YYREEE (reference sequence). CDR3 length equals 15 residues. The CDR3 nucleotides are TGTGCCAGCAGCTTGGACAGGGGCCTCACAGATACGCAGTATTTT. Protein: CASSLDRGLTDTQYF.

This clonotype was observed a few times. The chain carries TRBV5-1 and TRBJ2-3, with 7 nucleotides matching TRBD1. The germline CDR1 and CDR2 sequences are SGHRS and YFSETQ. CDR3 length: 14 residues. The J segment lost 4 bases and the V segment lost 3 bases, leaving 5 bases of the junction unmatched. As DNA, the CDR3 is TGCGCCAGCAGCTCAGGACAGGCCTCAGATACGCAGTATTTT. It yields the protein CASSSGQASDTQYF.

The CDR3 DNA reads TGTGCCAGCAGCCTAGGAGTCGGCGCTTATGCTTTCTTT. It encodes CASSLGVGAYAFF. The V gene is TRBV9, the J gene TRBJ1-1; D is unresolved. Germline CDR1 and CDR2: SGDLS and YYNGEE. Between the trimmed V and J ends, which lost 4 bases and 11 bases, there was a span of 18 bases. The CDR3 loop spans 13 amino acids.

This clonotype was counted ten times or more. The chain carries TRBV2 and TRBJ1-5, with 9 nucleotides matching TRBD1. There are 15 residues in the CDR3. Looked up from germline, CDR1 is SNHLY and CDR2 is FYNNEI. The junction had 6 bases not matched to a gene; V was cut back by 3 bases and J by 6 bases. This chain's CDR3 is CASSDGTGFSQPQHF. The DNA of the CDR3 is TGTGCCAGCAGTGACGGGACAGGGTTCAGTCAGCCCCAGCATTTT.

This clonotype was seen only a few times. The chain employs TRBV5-4 and TRBJ2-5, with D perhaps TRBD1 (7 bases). V was clipped by 0 bases and J by 5 bases, with 14 bases between them. The CDR3 length is 15 residues. Germline CDR1 reads SGHNT; CDR2 reads YYREEE (reference sequence). CDR3 in DNA: TGTGCCAGCAGCTTGGCCGAGGGGGCGGGGGAGACCCAGTACTTC. As protein: CASSLAEGAGETQYF.

This clonotype has just a few counts. The genes are TRBV7-3 and TRBJ2-6; weak D call: TRBD1 (5 bases). Deletions cut 6 bases from V and 0 bases from J, with 15 bases between. Germline CDR1 reads SGHTA; CDR2 reads FQGTGA. The CDR3 has 17 amino acids. DNA of the CDR3: TGTGCCAGCAGTCCCACAGGCACCAACTCTGGGGCCAACGTCCTGACTTTC. This sequence encodes CASSPTGTNSGANVLTF.

This clonotype appeared a few times. V gene TRBV5-1 combines with J gene TRBJ1-1, with D uncertain. V was pared by 3 bases and J by 1 base, with 7 bases between. This CDR3 has 13 amino acids. Germline V lookup: CDR1 SGHRS, CDR2 YFSETQ. CDR3 nucleotides: TGCGCCAGCAGCTCGGATCCGAACACTGAAGCTTTCTTT. Protein product: CASSSDPNTEAFF.

Only a few counts were recorded for this clonotype. The chain uses TRBV7-2 and TRBJ2-5, with D unclear. The CDR3 is 12 amino acids. V was pared by 5 bases and J by 5 bases, with 9 bases between. Germline V gene lookup returns CDR1 SGHTA and CDR2 FQGNSA. The CDR3 DNA follows: TGTGCCAGCAGCCCAACGATCGAGACCCAGTACTTC. This sequence encodes CASSPTIETQYF.

This clonotype was seen repeatedly, ten times or more. The chain recombines TRBV7-9 with TRBJ2-5; no definite D call. CDR1 and CDR2 from the germline V gene are SEHNR and FQNEAQ (reference sequence). This CDR3 region has 14 residues. The germline V and J ends were trimmed by 1 base and 5 bases, with 11 bases remaining between them. The chain's CDR3 is CASSLGSGMETQYF. DNA of the CDR3: TGTGCCAGCAGCTTAGGCTCGGGCATGGAGACCCAGTACTTC.

The rearrangement uses TRBV20-1 and TRBJ2-1; no clear D. Germline V gene data show CDR1 as DFQATT and CDR2 as SNEGSKA (reference sequence). The CDR3 is made up of 9 amino acids. Deletions cut 5 bases from V and 9 bases from J, with 5 bases between. This CDR3 is CSAVVEQFF. DNA for the CDR3: TGCAGTGCTGTTGTTGAGCAGTTCTTC.

The V and J genes are TRBV7-9 and TRBJ1-2; 12 bases are shared with TRBD1. Germline V gene lookup returns CDR1 SEHNR and CDR2 FQNEAQ (reference sequence). The CDR3 consists of 14 residues. Unmatched junction bases numbered 5, after V lost 4 bases and J lost 8 bases. CDR3 bases: TGTGCCAGCAGCTCGGGACAGGGGGCGGTAGGCTACACCTTC. Its translation: CASSSGQGAVGYTF.

The chain has TRBV2 and TRBJ1-2, with a possible D match to TRBD1 (5 bases). The CDR3 totals 13 residues. V was clipped by 5 bases and J by 4 bases, with 11 bases between them. Germline CDR1 and CDR2: SNHLY and FYNNEI. The CDR3 region has the DNA TGTGCCAGCAGTAAGACAGATAGCTATGGCTACACCTTC. Translated, it gives CASSKTDSYGYTF.

The V and J genes are TRBV7-2 and TRBJ2-1; D possibly corresponds to TRBD1 (6 bases). The CDR3 is 15 residues long. In germline, CDR1 is SGHTA, CDR2 FQGNSA. Deletions cut 0 bases from V and 4 bases from J, with 10 bases between. CDR3 in DNA: TGTGCCAGCAGCTTAGCGCAAGGACAGTACAATGAGCAGTTCTTC. Amino acids: CASSLAQGQYNEQFF.

The chain has TRBV7-9 and TRBJ2-1; perhaps TRBD2 as D (7 bases). Trimming pared 6 bases from V and 8 bases from J, leaving 29 bases between. The CDR3 consists of 18 residues. Germline-derived CDR1 and CDR2 are SEHNR and FQNEAQ (reference sequence). CDR3 nucleotide sequence: TGTGCCAGCAGACATACCACTCGGGGGGCAGGTCCCTCGCATGAGCAGTTCTTC. It specifies CASRHTTRGAGPSHEQFF.

A few counts support this clonotype. The genes are TRBV7-9 and TRBJ1-1, with unresolved D. Germline CDR1 reads SEHNR; CDR2 reads FQNEAQ (reference sequence). V was shortened by 5 bases and J by 0 bases, with 7 bases between the two germline ends. The CDR3 runs to 13 residues. The CDR3 coding sequence is TGTGCCAGCAGCACTCAGATGAACACTGAAGCTTTCTTT. The encoded protein is CASSTQMNTEAFF.

The rearrangement links TRBV7-2 to TRBJ2-5; 9 bases map to TRBD2. Losses at the gene ends were 7 bases for V and 4 bases for J; bases not matched to a gene: 7. The CDR3 runs to 14 residues. From germline, CDR1 is SGHTA and CDR2 FQGNSA. DNA of the CDR3: TGTGCCAGCACCGAGCGGGGGGTGGGAGAGACCCAGTACTTC. As protein: CASTERGVGETQYF.